The clone carrying this T cell receptor (beta chain) was recorded a few times. The TCRbeta library was prepared with unique molecular identifiers. Each CDR3 protein gets one entry after TCRdb re-called the PCR reads with MiXCR. There are some 530,000 distinct CDR3 sequences in the sample; 9.5% to 15% occur only once, and around 6% lies in the top ten. This CDR3 has 15 residues. CDR1 and CDR2 from the germline V gene are SNHLY and FYNNEI. V trimming: 8 bases; J trimming: 5 bases; junction bases outside the gene matches: 8. This sample was taken from a study of T-cell reconstitution after alpha-beta-depleted transplantation in children.

This clonotype was obtained from a human donor who donated a stem cell graft to a child with combined immunodeficiency. The source was PBMCs from the stem cell graft donor, collected from the stem cell graft. This sequence joins TRBV2 and TRBJ2-5, with 13 bases aligning to TRBD2. The CDR3 nucleotides read TGTGCCAGCCAACCGGGACTAGCGGGACGGGAGACCCAGTACTTC. Its protein is CASQPGLAGRETQYF.